These T cell receptor beta chains were read from a single sample in a study of OX40 agonist ivuxolimab in advanced cancers. Some clones are missing from TCRdb's copy, which holds only in-frame ones; the method was immunoSEQ multiplex PCR. The profile shows fewer than 50,000 clones, roughly 90% of them singletons. The source was CD4+ or CD8+ T cells sorted from blood, collected in a trial of the OX40 agonist ivuxolimab. The receptors originated from an adult with an advanced solid tumor such as melanoma, head and neck, liver or kidney cancer. The CDR3 runs from the conserved cysteine through the conserved F or W. A D gene is named only where the DNA matches it firmly. Clone sizes are given selectively: once, few, many, or a class where the clone is expanded.

clone size,V gene,J gene,D gene,CDR3 protein,CDR3 DNA
.,TRBV7-9,TRBJ1-1,TRBD1,CASSPTGAEAFF,TGTGCCAGCAGCCCGACAGGGGCTGAAGCTTTCTTT
.,TRBV5-4,TRBJ2-3,.,CASSLGLALWDTDTQYF,TGTGCCAGCAGCTTGGGGCTGGCCCTCTGGGACACAGATACGCAGTATTTT
.,TRBV5-6,TRBJ1-1,.,CASSLGGAVNTEAFF,TGTGCCAGCAGCCTGGGGGGGGCAGTGAACACTGAAGCTTTCTTT
.,TRBV4-1,TRBJ1-5,.,CASSQDVSYSNQPQHF,TGCGCCAGCAGCCAAGATGTGTCATATAGCAATCAGCCCCAGCATTTT
.,TRBV27,TRBJ2-1,.,CASSLSSGPYNEQFF,TGTGCCAGCAGTTTATCTAGCGGACCCTACAATGAGCAGTTCTTC
.,TRBV7-9,TRBJ1-2,.,CASSFGVGYTF,TGTGCCAGCAGCTTCGGGGTTGGCTACACCTTC
.,TRBV29-1,TRBJ2-2,.,CSVGGRDNTGELFF,TGCAGCGTTGGGGGTAGGGACAACACCGGGGAGCTGTTTTTT
.,TRBV5-1,TRBJ1-1,TRBD1,CASSSWTGRDTEAFF,TGCGCCAGCAGCTCCTGGACAGGGAGGGACACTGAAGCTTTCTTT
few,TRBV5-4,TRBJ2-1,.,CASNRYNEQFF,TGTGCCAGCAACCGATACAATGAGCAGTTCTTC
once,TRBV15,TRBJ2-1,.,CATSRDEGEGPSSYNEQFF,TGTGCCACCAGCAGAGATGAGGGGGAGGGGCCTAGCTCCTACAATGAGCAGTTCTTC
.,TRBV7-8,TRBJ1-2,.,CASSGDITAYTF,TGTGCCAGCAGCGGGGACATTACAGCTTACACCTTC
.,TRBV9,TRBJ2-3,.,CASSPPGTFNTDTQYF,TGTGCCAGCAGCCCACCCGGGACTTTCAACACAGATACGCAGTATTTT
.,TRBV7-2,TRBJ1-5,.,CASSLGNQPQHF,TGTGCCAGCAGCTTGGGTAATCAGCCCCAGCATTTT